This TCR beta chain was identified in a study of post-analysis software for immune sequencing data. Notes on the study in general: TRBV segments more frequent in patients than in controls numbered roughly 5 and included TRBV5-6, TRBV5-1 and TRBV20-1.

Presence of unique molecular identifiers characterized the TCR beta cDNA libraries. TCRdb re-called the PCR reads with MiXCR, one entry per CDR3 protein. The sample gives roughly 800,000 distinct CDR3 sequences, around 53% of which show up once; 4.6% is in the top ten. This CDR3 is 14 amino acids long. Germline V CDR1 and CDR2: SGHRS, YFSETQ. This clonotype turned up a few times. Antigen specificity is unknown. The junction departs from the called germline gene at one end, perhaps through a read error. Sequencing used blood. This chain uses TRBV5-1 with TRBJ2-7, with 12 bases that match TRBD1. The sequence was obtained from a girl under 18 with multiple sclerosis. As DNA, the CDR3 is TGTGCCAGCAGCCCGGGACAGGGGGCTGGCGAGCAGTACTTC. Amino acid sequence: CASSPGQGAGEQYF.